A single sample gave rise to the 14 T cell receptor beta chains below, sequenced in a study of glioma-infiltrating T cells after dendritic cell vaccination. This table comes from immunoSEQ multiplex PCR, and its TCRdb copy is limited to in-frame clones, with some not included. This table has approximately 100,000 clones, 80% to 90% appearing once. This sample comprised blood, obtained before dendritic cell vaccination. The receptors were sampled from a human donor with glioblastoma.

The V and J genes are TRBV4-2 and TRBJ2-2; TRBD2 matches at 7 bases. The V and J ends lost 1 base and 1 base, in that order; junction bases with no gene match: 0. CDR1 and CDR2 from the germline V gene are LGHNA and YNFKEQ. This CDR3 is built from 15 residues. DNA for the CDR3: TGTGCCAGCAGCCAAGCGGGGGGGAACACCGGGGAGCTGTTTTTT. Its protein is CASSQAGGNTGELFF.

Details on this clone: One end of the junction does not line up with germline, which may come from a read error. The gene calls are TRBV19 and TRBJ1-2; tentatively, D is TRBD1 (5 bases). Germline lookup yields CDR1 LNHDA and CDR2 SQIVND (reference sequence). This CDR3 is 14 amino acids long. The DNA of the CDR3 is TGTGCCAGTCTGGGGGACTCCTGGGCCTATGGCTACCCCTTC. Its protein is CASLGDSWAYGYPF.

This chain's CDR3 is CASTPVSGGGGELFF. The CDR3 DNA reads as TGTGCCAGCACCCCCGTTAGCGGGGGCGGCGGGGAGCTGTTTTTT. The chain employs TRBV7-2 and TRBJ2-2; TRBD2 aligns across 9 bases. This CDR3 has 15 residues. The J segment lost 7 bases and the V segment lost 7 bases, leaving 10 bases of the junction unmatched. The germline V gene encodes CDR1 SGHTA and CDR2 FQGNSA.

The CDR3 nucleotides read TGTGCCAGCAGTGAGTCTCCAGGGAGGTACGAGCAGTACTTC. The encoded protein is CASSESPGRYEQYF. The gene calls are TRBV25-1 and TRBJ2-7; D possibly corresponds to TRBD2 (6 bases). CDR3 length equals 14 residues. Germline V gene sequence: CDR1 MGHDK, CDR2 SYGVNS. Deletions cut 3 bases from V and 4 bases from J, with 13 bases between.

The V call is TRBV30, the J call TRBJ2-5; 12 bases agree with TRBD2. The trim removed 3 bases at V and 5 bases at J, leaving 10 bases unmatched. The CDR3 length is 16 residues. Germline loops: CDR1 GTSNPN, CDR2 SVGIG (reference sequence). DNA of the CDR3: TGTGCCTGGAGGACTAGCGGGGGTCTAAGTGGGGAGACCCAGTACTTC. As protein: CAWRTSGGLSGETQYF.

The chain joins TRBV6-5 to TRBJ1-1; possible D gene TRBD1, 5 bases. The CDR3 covers 15 residues. The germline CDR1 and CDR2 sequences are MNHEY and SVGAGI. Trimming removed 2 bases from V and 1 base from J, with 11 bases in between. The CDR3 DNA follows: TGTGCCAGCAGTTACGGGGCAGGGTGGAACACTGAAGCTTTCTTT. It encodes CASSYGAGWNTEAFF.

The count of this clone is one. The chain employs TRBV6-5 and TRBJ1-1; possible D gene TRBD1, 6 bases. Between the trimmed V and J ends, which lost 3 bases and 0 bases, there was a span of 11 bases. The CDR3 totals 15 residues. The germline V gene has CDR1 MNHEY and CDR2 SVGAGI. CDR3 residues: CASSYQGTMNTEAFF. Here the CDR3 DNA reads TGTGCCAGCAGTTATCAGGGGACAATGAACACTGAAGCTTTCTTT.

This clone was seen a single time. The DNA for the CDR3 is TGTGCCAGCAGCTTAGTTCCGCAAGAGACCCAGTACTTC. Residues: CASSLVPQETQYF. The chain recombines TRBV7-2 with TRBJ2-5; D ambiguous. The CDR3 runs 13 residues. Trimming cost V 1 base and J 2 bases, with 5 bases left between them. From germline, CDR1 is SGHTA and CDR2 FQGNSA.

This clone was seen a single time. The gene calls are TRBV15 and TRBJ2-2; TRBD1 matches at 9 bases. J gave up 2 bases and V 1 base, and 8 bases lay outside the gene matches. Germline V gene sequence: CDR1 LNHNV, CDR2 YYDKDF (reference sequence). The CDR3 has 18 amino acids. The CDR3 DNA reads TGTGCCACCAGCAGAGGCCTCCGGGACAGGGTAAACACCGGGGAGCTGTTTTTT. This codes for CATSRGLRDRVNTGELFF. Full variable domain (rest looked up from reference TRBV15 and TRBJ2-2): DAMVIQNPRYQVTQFGKPVTLSCSQTLNHNVMYWYQQKSSQAPKLLFHYYDKDFNNEADTPDNFQSRRPNTSFCFLDIRSPGLGDTAMYLCATSRGLRDRVNTGELFFGEGSRLTVL.

The gene calls are TRBV7-9 and TRBJ1-2; possibly TRBD1 for D (6 bases). Per the germline V gene, CDR1 is SEHNR and CDR2 is FQNEAQ (reference sequence). The ends were cut back, 1 base at V and 4 bases at J, with 10 bases in the middle. This CDR3 region has 14 residues. The CDR3 here is CASSLEGGVYGYTF. The CDR3 DNA follows: TGTGCCAGCAGCTTAGAAGGGGGGGTCTATGGCTACACCTTC. The full variable domain, completed using reference TRBV7-9 and TRBJ1-2, is DTGVSQNPRHKITKRGQNVTFRCDPISEHNRLYWYRQTLGQGPEFLTYFQNEAQLEKSRLLSDRFSAERPKGSFSTLEIQRTEQGDSAMYLCASSLEGGVYGYTFGSGTRLTVV.

The V call is TRBV5-6, the J call TRBJ2-5; D possibly corresponds to TRBD1 (5 bases). Germline V lookup: CDR1 SGHDT, CDR2 YYEEEE. The CDR3 spans 14 residues. The V and J ends lost 0 bases and 14 bases respectively, with 20 bases between them. The CDR3 sequence is CASSLALDSDQGYF. The CDR3, as DNA: TGTGCCAGCAGCTTGGCTCTAGACAGCGACCAAGGTTACTTC.

The chain has TRBV21-1 and TRBJ1-5. TRBV21-1 is reported as a pseudogene. This CDR3 has 15 amino acids. The CDR3 loop is CASSKVEGRNQPQHF. The DNA for the CDR3 is TGTGCCAGCAGCAAAGTAGAGGGTCGCAATCAGCCCCAGCATTTT.

J is TRBJ1-2 and V is TRBV18; the D gene is possibly TRBD1 (5 bases). CDR3 size: 13 residues. V was cut by 3 bases and J by 2 bases, with 7 bases left in between. Germline CDR1 reads KGHSH; CDR2 reads LQKENI. In DNA, the CDR3 is TGTGCCAGCTCACCGGGGGGAAACTATGGCTACACCTTC. Translating gives CASSPGGNYGYTF.

This chain uses TRBV5-6 with TRBJ1-2, with unresolved D. CDR3 size: 13 residues. Trimming shortened V by 1 base and J by 6 bases, and 10 bases separated the two germline ends. Germline V gives CDR1 SGHDT, CDR2 YYEEEE. The CDR3 is CASSLRGIHGYTF. CDR3 sequence (DNA): TGTGCCAGCAGCTTGAGAGGGATCCATGGCTACACCTTC.